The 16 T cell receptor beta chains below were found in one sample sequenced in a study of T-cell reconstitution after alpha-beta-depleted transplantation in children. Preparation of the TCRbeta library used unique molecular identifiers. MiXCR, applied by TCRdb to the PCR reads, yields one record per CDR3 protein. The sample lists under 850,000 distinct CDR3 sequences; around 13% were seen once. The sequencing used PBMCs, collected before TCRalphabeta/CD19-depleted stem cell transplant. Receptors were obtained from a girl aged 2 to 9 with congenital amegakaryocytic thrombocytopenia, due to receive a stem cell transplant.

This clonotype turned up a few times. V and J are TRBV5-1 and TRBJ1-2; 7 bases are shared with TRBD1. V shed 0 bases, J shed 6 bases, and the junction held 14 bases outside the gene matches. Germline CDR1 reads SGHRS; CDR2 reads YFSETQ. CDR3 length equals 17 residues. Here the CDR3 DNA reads TGCGCCAGCAGCTTGGAACCGGGACAGCAAAGAGGGGATGGCTACACCTTC. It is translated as CASSLEPGQQRGDGYTF. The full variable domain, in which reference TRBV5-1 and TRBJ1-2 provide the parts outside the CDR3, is KAGVTQTPRYLIKTRGQQVTLSCSPISGHRSVSWYQQTPGQGLQFLFEYFSETQRNKGNFPGRFSGRQFSNSRSEMNVSTLELGDSALYLCASSLEPGQQRGDGYTFGSGTRLTVV.

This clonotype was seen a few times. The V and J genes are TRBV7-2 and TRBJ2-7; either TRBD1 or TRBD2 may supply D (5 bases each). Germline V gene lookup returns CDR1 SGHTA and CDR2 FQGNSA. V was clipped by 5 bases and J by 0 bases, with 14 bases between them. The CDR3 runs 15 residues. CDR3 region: CASSTGPGTSYEQYF. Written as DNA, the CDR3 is TGTGCCAGCAGCACGGGACCGGGTACCTCCTACGAGCAGTACTTC.

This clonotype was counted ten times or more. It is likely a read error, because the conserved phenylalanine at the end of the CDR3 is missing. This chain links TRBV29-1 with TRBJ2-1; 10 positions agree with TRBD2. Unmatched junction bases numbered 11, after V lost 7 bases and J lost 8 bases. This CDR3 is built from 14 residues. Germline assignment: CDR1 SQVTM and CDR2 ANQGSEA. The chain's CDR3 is CSGQASGSLDEQFV. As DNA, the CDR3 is TGCAGCGGGCAGGCTAGCGGGAGTTTAGATGAGCAGTTCGTC.

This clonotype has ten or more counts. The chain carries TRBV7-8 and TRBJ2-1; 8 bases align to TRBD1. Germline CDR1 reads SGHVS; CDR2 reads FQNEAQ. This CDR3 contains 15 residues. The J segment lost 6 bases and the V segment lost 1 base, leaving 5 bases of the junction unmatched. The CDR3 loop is CASSLVGQGFNEQFF. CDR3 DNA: TGTGCCAGCAGCTTAGTTGGACAGGGATTCAATGAGCAGTTCTTC.

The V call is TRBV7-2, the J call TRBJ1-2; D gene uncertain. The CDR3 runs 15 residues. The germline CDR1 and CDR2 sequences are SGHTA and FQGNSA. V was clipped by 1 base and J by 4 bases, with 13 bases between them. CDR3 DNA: TGTGCCAGCAGCTTAGTCTTTCAGCCATTCTATGGCTACACCTTC. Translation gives CASSLVFQPFYGYTF.

The CDR3: CASETNSGSRETQYF. CDR3 bases: TGTGCCAGCGAAACGAACAGCGGGAGCCGGGAGACCCAGTACTTC. The chain is built from TRBV2 and TRBJ2-5, with TRBD2 matching over 8 bases. V dropped 8 bases and J dropped 5; count of bases not matched to a gene: 13. The CDR3 totals 15 residues. CDR1 and CDR2 from the germline V gene are SNHLY and FYNNEI.

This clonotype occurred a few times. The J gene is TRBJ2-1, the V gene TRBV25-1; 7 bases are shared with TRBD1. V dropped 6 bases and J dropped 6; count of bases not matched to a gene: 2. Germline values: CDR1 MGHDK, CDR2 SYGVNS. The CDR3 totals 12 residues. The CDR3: CASRWDSNEQFF. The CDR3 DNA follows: TGTGCCAGCAGGTGGGACAGCAATGAGCAGTTCTTC.

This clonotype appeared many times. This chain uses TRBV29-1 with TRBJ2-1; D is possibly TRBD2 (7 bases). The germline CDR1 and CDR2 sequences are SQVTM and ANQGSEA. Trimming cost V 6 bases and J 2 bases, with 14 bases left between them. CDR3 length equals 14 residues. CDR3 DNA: TGCAGCGTAGGGGGGGGCGGGACCTACAATGAGCAGTTCTTC. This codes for CSVGGGGTYNEQFF.

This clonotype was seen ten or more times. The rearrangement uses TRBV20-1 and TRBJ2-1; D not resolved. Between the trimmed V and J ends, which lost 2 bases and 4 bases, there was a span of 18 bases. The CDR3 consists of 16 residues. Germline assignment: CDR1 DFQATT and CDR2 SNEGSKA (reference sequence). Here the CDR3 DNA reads TGCAGTGCTAGACCGTCCAGGCCCCCCGCATACAATGAGCAGTTCTTC. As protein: CSARPSRPPAYNEQFF.

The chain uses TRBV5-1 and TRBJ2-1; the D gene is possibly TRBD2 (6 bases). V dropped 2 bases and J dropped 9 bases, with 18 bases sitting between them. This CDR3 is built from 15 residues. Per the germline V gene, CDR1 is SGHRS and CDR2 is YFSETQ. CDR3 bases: TGCGCCAGCAGCTTAGCTAGCGCCTTATTCACTGAGCAGTTCTTC. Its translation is CASSLASALFTEQFF. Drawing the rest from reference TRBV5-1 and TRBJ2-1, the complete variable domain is KAGVTQTPRYLIKTRGQQVTLSCSPISGHRSVSWYQQTPGQGLQFLFEYFSETQRNKGNFPGRFSGRQFSNSRSEMNVSTLELGDSALYLCASSLASALFTEQFFGPGTRLTVL.

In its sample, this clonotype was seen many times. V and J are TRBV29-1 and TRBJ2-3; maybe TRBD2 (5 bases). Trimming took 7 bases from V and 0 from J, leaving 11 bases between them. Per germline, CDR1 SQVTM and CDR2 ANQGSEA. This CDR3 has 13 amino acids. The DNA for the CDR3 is TGCAGCGCCCGGAGGAGTAGCACAGATACGCAGTATTTT. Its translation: CSARRSSTDTQYF.

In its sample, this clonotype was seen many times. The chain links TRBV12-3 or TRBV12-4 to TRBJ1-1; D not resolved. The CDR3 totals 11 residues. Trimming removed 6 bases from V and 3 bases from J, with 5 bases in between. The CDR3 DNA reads TGTGCCAGCAGCATGTACACTGAAGCTTTCTTT. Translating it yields CASSMYTEAFF.

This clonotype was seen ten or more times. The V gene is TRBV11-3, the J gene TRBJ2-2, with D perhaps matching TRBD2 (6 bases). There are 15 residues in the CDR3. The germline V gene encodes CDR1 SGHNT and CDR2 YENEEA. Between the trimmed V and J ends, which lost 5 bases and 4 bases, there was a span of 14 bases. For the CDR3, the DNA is TGTGCCAGCAGCGCCACGGGAGTGGGCACCGGGGAGCTGTTTTTT. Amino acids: CASSATGVGTGELFF. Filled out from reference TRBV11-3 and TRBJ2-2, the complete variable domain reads EAGVVQSPRYKIIEKKQPVAFWCNPISGHNTLYWYLQNLGQGPELLIRYENEEAVDDSQLPKDRFSAERLKGVDSTLKIQPAELGDSAVYLCASSATGVGTGELFFGEGSRLTVL.

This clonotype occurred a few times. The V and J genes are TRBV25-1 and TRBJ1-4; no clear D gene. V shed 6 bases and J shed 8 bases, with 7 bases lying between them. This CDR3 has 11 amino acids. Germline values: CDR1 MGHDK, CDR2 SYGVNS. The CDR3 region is CASRLGEKLFF. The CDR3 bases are TGTGCCAGCAGGCTAGGGGAAAAACTGTTTTTT.

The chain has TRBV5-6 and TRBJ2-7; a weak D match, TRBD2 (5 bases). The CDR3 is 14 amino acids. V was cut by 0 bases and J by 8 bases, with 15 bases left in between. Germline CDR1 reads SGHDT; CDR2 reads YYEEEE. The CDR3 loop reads CASSLGVGVAKQYF. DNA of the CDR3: TGTGCCAGCAGCTTGGGGGTGGGAGTCGCCAAGCAGTACTTC.

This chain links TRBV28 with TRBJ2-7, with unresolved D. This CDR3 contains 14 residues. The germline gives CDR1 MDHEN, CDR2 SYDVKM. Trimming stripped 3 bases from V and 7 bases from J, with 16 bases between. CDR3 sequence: CASSFGRPDCEQYF. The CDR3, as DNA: TGTGCCAGCAGTTTTGGCAGGCCGGATTGTGAGCAGTACTTC.